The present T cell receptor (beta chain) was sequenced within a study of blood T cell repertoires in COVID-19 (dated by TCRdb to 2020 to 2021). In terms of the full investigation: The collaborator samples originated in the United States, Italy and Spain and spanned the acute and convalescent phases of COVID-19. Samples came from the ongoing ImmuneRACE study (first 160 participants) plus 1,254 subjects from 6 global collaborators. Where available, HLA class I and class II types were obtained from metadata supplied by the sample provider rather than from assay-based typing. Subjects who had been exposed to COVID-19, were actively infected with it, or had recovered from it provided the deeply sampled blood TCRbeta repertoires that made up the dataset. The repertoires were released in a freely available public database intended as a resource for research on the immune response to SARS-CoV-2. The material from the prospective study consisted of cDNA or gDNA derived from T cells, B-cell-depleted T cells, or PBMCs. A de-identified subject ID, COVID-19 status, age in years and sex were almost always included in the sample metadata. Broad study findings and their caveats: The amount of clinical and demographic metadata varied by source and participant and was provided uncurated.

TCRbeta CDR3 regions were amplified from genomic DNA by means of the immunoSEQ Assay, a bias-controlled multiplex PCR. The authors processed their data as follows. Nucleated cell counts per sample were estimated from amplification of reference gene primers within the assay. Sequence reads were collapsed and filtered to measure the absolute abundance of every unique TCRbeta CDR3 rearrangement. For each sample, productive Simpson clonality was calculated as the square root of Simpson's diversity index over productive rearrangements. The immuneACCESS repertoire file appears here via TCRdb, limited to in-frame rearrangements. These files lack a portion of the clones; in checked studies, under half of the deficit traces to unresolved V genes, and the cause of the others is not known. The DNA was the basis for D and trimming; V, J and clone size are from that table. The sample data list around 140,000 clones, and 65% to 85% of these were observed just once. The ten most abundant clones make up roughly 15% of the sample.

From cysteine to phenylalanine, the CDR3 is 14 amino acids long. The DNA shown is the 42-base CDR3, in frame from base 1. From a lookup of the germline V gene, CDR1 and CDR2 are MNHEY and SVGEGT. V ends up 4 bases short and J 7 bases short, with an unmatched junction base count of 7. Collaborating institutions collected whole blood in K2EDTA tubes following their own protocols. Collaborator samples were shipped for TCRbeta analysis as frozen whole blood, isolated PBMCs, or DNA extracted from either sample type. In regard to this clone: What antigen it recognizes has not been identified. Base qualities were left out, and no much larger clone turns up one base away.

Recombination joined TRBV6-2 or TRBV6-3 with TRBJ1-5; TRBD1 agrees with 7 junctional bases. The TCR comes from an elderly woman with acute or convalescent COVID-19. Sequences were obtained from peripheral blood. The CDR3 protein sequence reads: CASSSRQGGQPQHF. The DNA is TGTGCCAGCAGTTCCCGACAGGGCGGACAGCCCCAGCATTTT.